The clone carrying this T cell receptor (beta chain) has a count of ten or more. Antigen: not known. It was RNA transcripts that yielded the amplified TCR beta CDR3 regions. An initial round of RT-PCR targeting the TCR CDR3 relied on the HTBI primer set. TCRdb re-analysed the multiplex PCR reads in MiXCR, keeping a single row per CDR3 protein. Of roughly 500,000 distinct CDR3 sequences in the sample, 11% to 15% were seen once. This record belongs to a study of T cells in Graves' hyperthyroidism and ophthalmopathy. Findings and limits, study-wide: Model output signaled ophthalmopathy a median roughly 6.5 months ahead of onset. Most clonotypes expanded in thyroid above 0.001 were likewise present in blood.

Germline V gene lookup returns CDR1 SGHDN and CDR2 FVKESK. The junction had 11 bases not matched to a gene; V was cut back by 3 bases and J by 1 base. The CDR3 is 19 residues long. Pregnant or lactating patients were excluded, as were those with uncontrolled infection or other autoimmune disease. The blood sample dates from first hyperthyroidism diagnosis, preceding any ophthalmopathy symptoms. Material: blood. The receptor was isolated from a woman younger than 45 with Graves' hyperthyroidism that later progressed to Graves' ophthalmopathy. The rearrangement joins TRBV14 to TRBJ2-1, with 11 bases identical to TRBD2. The CDR3 sequence: CASSHATSGTRLSYNEQFF. CDR3 bases: TGTGCCAGCAGCCATGCGACTAGCGGGACACGACTTTCCTACAATGAGCAGTTCTTC. The variable domain in full, completed from reference TRBV14 and TRBJ2-1, reads EAGVTQFPSHSVIEKGQTVTLRCDPISGHDNLYWYRRVMGKEIKFLLHFVKESKQDESGMPNNRFLAERTGGTYSTLKVQPAELEDSGVYFCASSHATSGTRLSYNEQFFGPGTRLTVL.